This T cell receptor (beta chain) was sequenced during a study of T-cell reconstitution after alpha-beta-depleted transplantation in children (dated by TCRdb to 2016 to 2018). Study-level background: The study quantitatively tracked T-cell immune reconstitution after TCRalphabeta/CD19-depleted allogeneic hematopoietic cell transplantation in children using TCR repertoire profiling.

As to this clonotype: Its antigen is not yet known. No per-base quality is available; no much larger clone lies one base away.

The protocol used for the library was PCR. The data were produced on an Illumina HiSeq 2500. TCR libraries were prepared with molecular barcoding, using unique molecular identifiers to normalize TCRbeta repertoire quantification. The public reads were reanalyzed by TCRdb: fastp trimming at Q25, MiXCR alignment, in-frame beta chains only. Each entry is one CDR3 protein sequence, shown with its most common DNA and genes. The sample profile shows around 76,000 distinct CDR3 sequences; 15% to 20% of them were found once. The ten biggest clones cover less than 60% of the sample. According to the study, the label for this sample's treatment or condition signals: allogeneic hematopoietic cell transplantation with graft depleted of TCRalphabeta T cells and CD19 B cells. The transplant recipients were children given TCRalphabeta/CD19-depleted allogeneic hematopoietic cell grafts. The CDR3 measures 14 amino acids from cysteine to phenylalanine. Left in the record is the CDR3 DNA by itself, 42 bases read in frame from the first base. From a lookup of the germline V gene, CDR1 and CDR2 are SGHRS and YFSETQ. The junction carries 6 bases between V and J, which are trimmed by 0 bases and 0 bases respectively.

Summary of the overall study and its limitations: The frequencies of hyperexpanded clones fell over the following months, and after one year, T-cell counts and TCRbeta diversity were mostly attributed to newly produced T cells. In some patients, the high TCRbeta diversity seen at day 60 was put down to recipient T cells and intrathymic progenitors that had survived conditioning. About two months after transplant, the apparently early recovery of alphabetaT-cell counts reportedly depended on just several hundred clones that had expanded rapidly and came from non-depleted graft cells.

This sequence originates from a male patient between 2 and 10 years old who had a stem cell transplant for acute lymphoblastic leukemia, so the T cells may come from the graft donor. The specimen was PBMCs, mostly from graft donor cells, collected 360 days after TCRalphabeta/CD19-depleted stem cell transplant. The chain couples TRBV5-1 to TRBJ1-1, with no confident D gene call. The sequence in DNA is TGCGCCAGCAGCTTGGGTGCGGTGAACACTGAAGCTTTCTTT. It codes for CASSLGAVNTEAFF.